The next 23 T cell receptor beta chains were all read from a single sample in a study of cytomegalovirus exposure and HLA in healthy donors. PCR amplification relied on 60 Vbeta primers (plus 13 Jbeta primers). The data were produced by immunoSEQ multiplex PCR, yet TCRdb's version contains in-frame clones alone and is incomplete. The sample has 270,000 or so clones, about nine tenths seen once. Sequencing was carried out using PBMCs. The receptors shown here come from a girl aged 2-15 years in good health and CMV-seronegative.

In this sample, this clone turned up a few times. CDR3 in amino acids: CASTGQGNTEAFF. CDR3 DNA: TGTGCCAGCACCGGACAGGGGAACACTGAAGCTTTCTTT. This chain links TRBV27 with TRBJ1-1; 8 bases are shared with TRBD1. Germline V CDR1 and CDR2: MNHEY, SMNVEV (reference sequence). This CDR3 region has 13 residues. The junction had 2 bases not matched to a gene; V was cut back by 7 bases and J by 1 base.

The genes are TRBV2 and TRBJ1-1, with TRBD1 matching 7 bases. The germline V gene encodes CDR1 SNHLY and CDR2 FYNNEI. The length of the CDR3 is 14 residues. The V gene end was trimmed by 9 bases and the J gene end by 3 bases; junction bases not matched to a gene: 10. The CDR3 nucleotides read TGTGCCAGGCAACAGGGGACCCAATACACTGAAGCTTTCTTT. It encodes CARQQGTQYTEAFF.

The V gene is TRBV29-1, the J gene TRBJ2-1; TRBD2 matches at 11 bases. With 1 base clipped from V and 12 bases from J, the junction kept 11 bases outside the gene matches. Germline assignment: CDR1 SQVTM and CDR2 ANQGSEA. The CDR3 is 15 residues long. The CDR3 nucleotides are TGCAGCGTTGAAGTTAGGCGACTAGCGGGGCGGGCGCAGTTCTTC. Amino acid sequence: CSVEVRRLAGRAQFF.

The chain carries TRBV28 and TRBJ2-5, with a possible D match to TRBD2 (6 bases). This CDR3 region has 15 residues. Germline values: CDR1 MDHEN, CDR2 SYDVKM. V was shortened by 4 bases and J by 2 bases, with 14 bases between the two germline ends. This CDR3 reads CASSSEGRGQETQYF. DNA of the CDR3: TGTGCCAGCAGTTCGGAGGGCCGCGGACAAGAGACCCAGTACTTC.

The chain is built from TRBV7-9 and TRBJ2-7; possibly TRBD1 for D (6 bases). CDR3 length equals 11 residues. From germline, CDR1 is SEHNR and CDR2 FQNEAQ (reference sequence). V lost 4 bases and J lost 6, with 7 bases in between. This chain's CDR3 is CASSSQGEQYF. CDR3 nucleotide sequence: TGTGCCAGCAGCTCACAGGGCGAGCAGTACTTC. Full variable domain (outside the CDR3, taken from reference TRBV7-9 and TRBJ2-7): DTGVSQNPRHKITKRGQNVTFRCDPISEHNRLYWYRQTLGQGPEFLTYFQNEAQLEKSRLLSDRFSAERPKGSFSTLEIQRTEQGDSAMYLCASSSQGEQYFGPGTRLTVT.

This chain uses TRBV6-5 with TRBJ2-7; weak D call: TRBD1 (5 bases). The CDR3 runs to 13 residues. Germline CDR1 reads MNHEY; CDR2 reads SVGAGI. V was trimmed by 5 bases and J by 3 bases, leaving 11 bases between them. CDR3: CASSQGGNYEQYF. CDR3 sequence (DNA): TGTGCCAGCAGTCAGGGTGGGAACTACGAGCAGTACTTC.

The chain recombines TRBV30 with TRBJ2-2, with D tentatively TRBD1 (6 bases). The CDR3 is 12 residues long. The V gene lost 8 bases and the J gene lost 3 bases, with 10 bases spanning the gap. From germline, CDR1 is GTSNPN and CDR2 SVGIG (reference sequence). CDR3 coding DNA: TGTGCCCAGGGGCTGGACACCGGGGAGCTGTTTTTT. Protein sequence: CAQGLDTGELFF.

The J gene is TRBJ2-7, the V gene TRBV2, with D possibly TRBD2 on 6 matching bases. The CDR3 is made up of 12 amino acids. Germline values: CDR1 SNHLY, CDR2 FYNNEI. V shed 6 bases and J shed 4 bases, with 10 bases lying between them. The CDR3 nucleotides read TGTGCCAGCAGAAGCGGGCCGTACGAGCAGTACTTC. Its protein is CASRSGPYEQYF.

The chain has TRBV6-5 and TRBJ1-5, with D maybe TRBD1 (6 bases). The germline gives CDR1 MNHEY, CDR2 SVGAGI. Trimming removed 6 bases at V and 0 bases at J, with 9 bases between. CDR3 length: 14 amino acids. For the CDR3, the DNA is TGTGCCAGCAGCGCAGGGGCTAGCAATCAGCCCCAGCATTTT. It specifies CASSAGASNQPQHF.

The gene calls are TRBV6-5 and TRBJ1-1; D is perhaps TRBD1 (5 bases). Germline V lookup: CDR1 MNHEY, CDR2 SVGAGI. CDR3 length equals 15 residues. V was cut by 0 bases and J by 3 bases, with 11 bases left in between. Here the CDR3 DNA reads TGTGCCAGCAGTTACTCGGCCGGGGGTGACACTGAAGCTTTCTTT. Translated: CASSYSAGGDTEAFF.

J is TRBJ2-3 and V is TRBV30, with TRBD1 as a possible D gene (6 bases). The CDR3 covers 14 residues. Germline V gene data show CDR1 as GTSNPN and CDR2 as SVGIG (reference sequence). Trimming took 1 base from V and 0 from J, leaving 8 bases between them. Here the CDR3 reads CAWSGGRSTDTQYF. CDR3 DNA sequence: TGTGCCTGGAGTGGGGGGCGAAGCACAGATACGCAGTATTTT. The variable domain in full, with the rest retrieved from reference TRBV30 and TRBJ2-3, is SQTIHQWPATLVQPVGSPLSLECTVEGTSNPNLYWYRQAAGRGLQLLFYSVGIGQISSEVPQNLSASRPQDRQFILSSKKLLLSDSGFYLCAWSGGRSTDTQYFGPGTRLTVL.

Here the CDR3 DNA reads TGTGCCAGCAGCTTAGACGTGGGGGCGGGAGAGACCCAGTACTTC. It codes for CASSLDVGAGETQYF. The rearrangement links TRBV7-9 to TRBJ2-5, with TRBD1 as a possible D gene (6 bases). Germline CDR1 is SEHNR and CDR2 is FQNEAQ (reference sequence). The CDR3 extends over 15 amino acids. V was shortened by 1 base and J by 4 bases, with 13 bases between the two germline ends.

The chain is built from TRBV18 and TRBJ2-1, with TRBD2 matching 15 bases. The germline V gene has CDR1 KGHSH and CDR2 LQKENI. The CDR3 has 17 amino acids. The V gene end was trimmed by 4 bases and the J gene end by 0 bases; junction bases not matched to a gene: 1. The CDR3: CASSQGLAGGSYNEQFF. CDR3 DNA: TGTGCCAGCTCACAGGGACTAGCGGGAGGCTCCTACAATGAGCAGTTCTTC.

This clone occurred once. The chain is built from TRBV19 and TRBJ1-6; 7 bases fit TRBD1. The CDR3 runs 16 residues. The germline V gene has CDR1 LNHDA and CDR2 SQIVND (reference sequence). Trimming cost V 7 bases and J 7 bases; bases outside gene matches: 13. CDR3 DNA: TGTGCCAGTAAAAGGCCCTCCGGGACAGCAAATTCACCCCTCCACTTT. It encodes CASKRPSGTANSPLHF.

The gene calls are TRBV27 and TRBJ2-7, with a possible D match to TRBD2 (6 bases). The CDR3 runs 13 residues. The germline V gene has CDR1 MNHEY and CDR2 SMNVEV (reference sequence). V was shortened by 7 bases and J by 6 bases, with 16 bases between the two germline ends. The CDR3 spells CASNGGIMSEQYF. As DNA, the CDR3 is TGTGCCAGCAACGGAGGGATCATGAGCGAGCAGTACTTC.

The chain combines TRBV19 with TRBJ1-3, with TRBD1 identical over 7 bases. CDR1 and CDR2 (germline): LNHDA, SQIVND (reference sequence). The J segment lost 0 bases and the V segment lost 5 bases, leaving 7 bases of the junction unmatched. The CDR3 length is 16 residues. The CDR3 DNA reads TGTGCCAGTAGTTTACCGGACAGGAGCTCTGGAAACACCATATATTTT. Amino acid sequence: CASSLPDRSSGNTIYF.

The rearrangement joins TRBV30 to TRBJ1-2, with D possibly TRBD1 on 6 matching bases. Trimming took off 7 bases at V and 7 bases at J, with 10 bases between the two ends. The CDR3 spans 10 residues. The germline V gene encodes CDR1 GTSNPN and CDR2 SVGIG (reference sequence). The CDR3 here is CAYRVGGYTF. CDR3 nucleotide sequence: TGTGCCTACAGGGTCGGTGGCTACACCTTC.

This chain connects TRBV7-6 to TRBJ2-7; TRBD2 matches 8 bases. Germline CDR1 SGHVS, CDR2 FNYEAQ. The J segment lost 5 bases and the V segment lost 5 bases, leaving 11 bases of the junction unmatched. This CDR3 comprises 15 residues. The CDR3 region is CASSPRLAGSHEQYF. The CDR3 DNA reads as TGTGCCAGCAGCCCCCGGCTAGCGGGTTCCCACGAGCAGTACTTC.

The chain has TRBV9 and TRBJ2-1; D not certain. CDR1 is SGDLS, CDR2 YYNGEE, per germline. The CDR3 has 14 amino acids. The germline V and J ends were trimmed by 4 bases and 2 bases, with 10 bases remaining between them. DNA of the CDR3: TGTGCCAGCAGCCGCCCCCGGGCCTACAATGAGCAGTTCTTC. It is translated as CASSRPRAYNEQFF.

The sample holds one count of this clone. The chain carries TRBV6-5 and TRBJ1-4; 9 bases are shared with TRBD1. Trimming at V came to 2 bases and at J to 10 bases, leaving 5 bases not matched to a gene. CDR1 is MNHEY and CDR2 is SVGAGI in the germline V gene. The CDR3 contains 14 residues. CDR3 in DNA: TGTGCCAGCAGTTACGGGACAGGGTACTCAAAACTGTTTTTT. The encoded protein is CASSYGTGYSKLFF.

Regarding this clone: The sample carries other DNA sequences with the same CDR3. This chain links TRBV5-4 with TRBJ1-1; D possibly corresponds to TRBD1 (5 bases). The germline gives CDR1 SGHNT, CDR2 YYREEE (reference sequence). This CDR3 spans 15 amino acids. The V and J ends lost 0 bases and 0 bases respectively, with 9 bases between them. In DNA form, the CDR3 reads TGTGCCAGCAGCTTGGGGCAGGGCATGAACACTGAAGCTTTCTTT. It yields the protein CASSLGQGMNTEAFF. The complete variable domain, with remaining parts taken from reference TRBV5-4 and TRBJ1-1, reads ETGVTQSPTHLIKTRGQQVTLRCSSQSGHNTVSWYQQALGQGPQFIFQYYREEENGRGNFPPRFSGLQFPNYSSELNVNALELDDSALYLCASSLGQGMNTEAFFGQGTRLTVV.

V is TRBV4-1 and J is TRBJ2-1; TRBD2 matches at 14 bases. CDR1 and CDR2 (germline): MGHRA, YSYEKL. This CDR3 is built from 19 residues. V was clipped by 6 bases and J by 0 bases; unmatched bases: 10. CDR3 bases: TGCGCCAGCAGGCAGTGGGGACTAGCGGGAGACTCCTCCTACAATGAGCAGTTCTTC. It translates to CASRQWGLAGDSSYNEQFF.

Worth noting for this clone: The junction and the germline gene differ at one end; a read error may be behind it. This chain uses TRBV18 with TRBJ2-2, with D perhaps matching TRBD2 (6 bases). The CDR3 runs to 15 residues. Germline V lookup: CDR1 KGHSH, CDR2 LQKENI. CDR3 bases: TGTGCCAGCTCACCACCATCTTGGGTCACCGGGGGGCTGTTTTTT. Amino acids: CASSPPSWVTGGLFF.